A single sample is the source of the 25 T cell receptor beta chains below, sequenced in a study of T-cell reconstitution after alpha-beta-depleted transplantation in children. Using unique molecular identifiers, the investigators prepared the TCRbeta library. One entry per CDR3 protein, called by TCRdb with MiXCR from the PCR reads. The sample holds more than 500,000 distinct CDR3 sequences, over 9.5% seen once. Sequenced here: PBMCs, mostly from graft donor cells, sampled 180 days after TCRalphabeta/CD19-depleted stem cell transplant. The receptors were sampled from a female patient aged 2-10 years who had a stem cell transplant for aplastic anemia, so the T cells may come from the graft donor.

V gene TRBV6-5 combines with J gene TRBJ2-1; D gene unclear. This CDR3 is 16 amino acids long. Trimming took 0 bases from V and 0 from J, leaving 9 bases between them. The germline V gene has CDR1 MNHEY and CDR2 SVGAGI. The CDR3 coding sequence is TGTGCCAGCAGTTACTCGGCTAGTAGCTCCTACAATGAGCAGTTCTTC. Amino acid sequence: CASSYSASSSYNEQFF.

In this sample, this clonotype turned up many times. CDR3 bases: TGTGCCAGCAGCTTTGGGACTAGCGGAACTAATACGCAGTATTTT. This gives the protein CASSFGTSGTNTQYF. V usage is TRBV3-1 and J usage is TRBJ2-3; 11 bases fit TRBD2. Germline CDR1 and CDR2: LGHDT and YNNKEL (reference sequence). V was pared by 5 bases and J by 7 bases, with 8 bases of the junction left unmatched. The CDR3 spans 15 residues.

The V gene is TRBV5-1, the J gene TRBJ1-3; 8 bases agree with TRBD1. This CDR3 is built from 19 residues. Germline V lookup: CDR1 SGHRS, CDR2 YFSETQ. J gave up 0 bases and V 0 bases, and 11 bases lay outside the gene matches. CDR3 nucleotides: TGCGCCAGCAGCTTGGTCCCCGGGACAGGTTACTCCTCTGGAAACACCATATATTTT. Translated, it gives CASSLVPGTGYSSGNTIYF.

The chain employs TRBV20-1 and TRBJ2-3, with unresolved D. The CDR3 has 15 amino acids. The V end lost 5 bases, the J end lost 1 base, and 16 bases lay between the germline ends. Germline CDR1 and CDR2: DFQATT and SNEGSKA (reference sequence). CDR3 in amino acids: CSAEDGPKGTDTQYF. For the CDR3, the DNA is TGCAGTGCTGAAGACGGTCCGAAGGGCACAGATACGCAGTATTTT.

This clonotype was picked up a small number of times. The chain joins TRBV24-1 to TRBJ2-1; no reliable D call. Looked up from germline, CDR1 is KGHDR and CDR2 is SFDVKD. The CDR3 is 11 residues long. V lost 5 bases and J 6 bases, leaving 4 bases between the germline ends. In DNA form, the CDR3 reads TGTGCCACCAGTGTTGTCAATGAGCAGTTCTTC. The encoded protein is CATSVVNEQFF.

CDR3: CASSLVQGQPQHF. DNA of the CDR3: TGTGCCAGCAGCTTAGTACAGGGTCAGCCCCAGCATTTT. V is TRBV7-2 and J is TRBJ1-5; tentatively, D is TRBD1 (6 bases). Germline values: CDR1 SGHTA, CDR2 FQGNSA. Between the trimmed V and J ends, which lost 1 base and 6 bases, there was a span of 7 bases. CDR3 length: 13 amino acids.

This clonotype was seen more than once but under ten times. The chain couples TRBV12-3 or TRBV12-4 to TRBJ2-1; the D is unclear. Trimming shortened V by 5 bases and J by 4 bases, and 12 bases separated the two germline ends. The CDR3 runs to 14 residues. The CDR3 DNA reads as TGTGCCAGCAGTCCCCAGGACGCGTACAATGAGCAGTTCTTC. Amino acid sequence: CASSPQDAYNEQFF.

This clonotype was seen a few times. This chain uses TRBV25-1 with TRBJ2-2, with TRBD2 matching 10 bases. CDR1 and CDR2 (germline): MGHDK, SYGVNS. V trimming: 5 bases; J trimming: 4 bases; junction bases outside the gene matches: 10. The CDR3 loop spans 17 amino acids. The CDR3 region is CASSLLAGAPSTGELFF. The CDR3 DNA reads TGTGCCAGCAGTCTCCTAGCGGGAGCTCCAAGCACCGGGGAGCTGTTTTTT.

CDR3 in amino acids: CASSFGTDSLAKNIQYF. For the CDR3, the DNA is TGTGCCAGCAGTTTTGGAACAGACAGTTTAGCCAAAAACATTCAGTACTTC. This sequence joins TRBV27 and TRBJ2-4, with D perhaps matching TRBD1 (5 bases). The CDR3 length is 17 residues. V was pared by 3 bases and J by 0 bases, with 15 bases between. Per the germline V gene, CDR1 is MNHEY and CDR2 is SMNVEV (reference sequence).

This clonotype was found a few times. The CDR3 here is CASSQGPGGETQYF. The DNA of the CDR3 is TGTGCCAGCAGCCAAGGACCAGGTGGAGAGACCCAGTACTTC. This rearrangement joins TRBV3-1 to TRBJ2-5; D uncertain. Trimming took off 1 base at V and 4 bases at J, with 10 bases between the two ends. Germline V gives CDR1 LGHDT, CDR2 YNNKEL (reference sequence). This CDR3 region has 14 residues.

The genes are TRBV18 and TRBJ2-7; D is uncertain. Trimming left V 1 base short and J 5 bases short, with 9 bases between. The CDR3 covers 13 residues. Germline CDR1 is KGHSH and CDR2 is LQKENI. This chain's CDR3 is CASSPRPGHEQYV. The CDR3 DNA sequence: TGTGCCAGCTCACCACGGCCTGGCCACGAGCAGTACGTC.

The J gene is TRBJ1-4, the V gene TRBV29-1, with D maybe TRBD1 (6 bases). The CDR3 has 15 amino acids. V lost 6 bases to trimming and J lost 4 bases, with 18 bases between them. The germline CDR1 and CDR2 sequences are SQVTM and ANQGSEA. The CDR3 loop reads CSVQRGALGNEKLFF. CDR3 nucleotides: TGCAGCGTACAGCGGGGGGCTCTCGGTAATGAAAAACTGTTTTTT.

This clonotype appeared a few times. This chain connects TRBV18 to TRBJ1-2, with D possibly TRBD1 on 5 matching bases. The CDR3 consists of 13 residues. Trimming shortened V by 6 bases and J by 7 bases, and 15 bases separated the two germline ends. The germline V gene encodes CDR1 KGHSH and CDR2 LQKENI. CDR3 nucleotides: TGTGCCAGCTCGGCAGGGTATCTTCCTGGCTACACCTTC. Translating it yields CASSAGYLPGYTF.

V usage is TRBV6-2 or TRBV6-3 and J usage is TRBJ2-2; D unresolved. CDR3 length equals 13 residues. The ends were cut back, 0 bases at V and 6 bases at J, with 5 bases in the middle. In germline, CDR1 is MNHEY, CDR2 SVGEGT. CDR3: CASSYSIAGELFF. The CDR3 DNA is TGTGCCAGCAGTTACTCGATAGCCGGGGAGCTGTTTTTT.

The rearrangement uses TRBV6-2 or TRBV6-3 and TRBJ1-1; D is unclear. The CDR3 is 16 residues long. V was clipped by 2 bases and J by 4 bases, with 17 bases between them. The germline V gene has CDR1 MNHEY and CDR2 SVGEGT. The CDR3 DNA sequence: TGTGCCAGCAGTTACATTGTCAGGCGTCGGGTCACTGAAGCTTTCTTT. Translating it yields CASSYIVRRRVTEAFF.

CDR3 sequence: CASGLAYSVTLLAEPYEQYV. The DNA of the CDR3 is TGTGCTAGTGGTTTGGCGTACAGCGTCACCCTCTTAGCGGAACCCTACGAGCAGTACGTC. The V gene is TRBV12-5, the J gene TRBJ2-7; tentative D call: TRBD2 (6 bases). The CDR3 has 20 residues. Germline V gene lookup returns CDR1 LGHNT and CDR2 FRNRAP. Trimming pared 1 base from V and 2 bases from J, leaving 27 bases between.

The chain combines TRBV4-3 with TRBJ1-2, with a weak D call TRBD1 (5 bases). The V and J ends lost 2 bases and 3 bases respectively, with 13 bases between them. The germline V gene has CDR1 LGHNA and CDR2 YSLEER. The CDR3 is 15 amino acids. The DNA of the CDR3 is TGCGCCAGCAGCCAACGGACAACCCTTGACTATGGCTACACCTTC. Encoded protein: CASSQRTTLDYGYTF.

DNA of the CDR3: TGCAGCGTTGAAGATTGGGGGGGACGGGCTGAAGCTTTCTTT. This codes for CSVEDWGGRAEAFF. The chain carries TRBV29-1 and TRBJ1-1; a possible D gene is TRBD1 (5 bases). This CDR3 spans 14 amino acids. V dropped 0 bases and J dropped 6 bases, with 14 bases sitting between them. CDR1 SQVTM and CDR2 ANQGSEA come from the germline V gene. Using reference TRBV29-1 and TRBJ1-1 for the parts outside the CDR3, the full variable domain is SAVISQKPSRDICQRGTSLTIQCQVDSQVTMMFWYRQQPGQSLTLIATANQGSEATYESGFVIDKFPISRPNLTFSTLTVSNMSPEDSSIYLCSVEDWGGRAEAFFGQGTRLTVV.

The chain links TRBV28 to TRBJ2-5, with a tentative D call TRBD2 (7 bases). Germline V gene sequence: CDR1 MDHEN, CDR2 SYDVKM. This CDR3 comprises 13 residues. Trimming removed 2 bases at V and 5 bases at J, with 9 bases between. The DNA for the CDR3 is TGTGCCAGCAGTTTACGGGGGGCCGAGACCCAGTACTTC. This encodes CASSLRGAETQYF.

This clonotype was observed a handful of times. The chain combines TRBV5-1 with TRBJ2-1; unclear D gene. Trimming pared 0 bases from V and 6 bases from J, leaving 7 bases between. CDR1 is SGHRS, CDR2 YFSETQ, per germline. The CDR3 consists of 13 residues. The DNA of the CDR3 is TGCGCCAGCAGCTTGGTGGCGCTCAATGAGCAGTTCTTC. Protein: CASSLVALNEQFF.

This clonotype was recorded a few times. The chain uses TRBV5-1 and TRBJ2-6; the D call may be TRBD1 or TRBD2 (5 bases each). V was clipped by 2 bases and J by 0 bases, with 15 bases between them. The CDR3 is 18 residues long. CDR1 and CDR2 from the germline V gene are SGHRS and YFSETQ. The CDR3 nucleotides are TGCGCCAGCAGCTTATTACCGGGACGGATCTCTGGGGCCAACGTCCTGACTTTC. The encoded protein is CASSLLPGRISGANVLTF.

The chain joins TRBV11-2 to TRBJ1-3, with D possibly being TRBD1 (5 bases). The CDR3 runs to 12 residues. The V end was cut by 6 bases, the J end by 8 bases, with 11 bases between. Germline CDR1 SGHAT, CDR2 FQNNGV. The CDR3 reads CASRQGRHTIYF. CDR3 coding DNA: TGTGCCAGCAGGCAGGGTCGGCACACCATATATTTT.

V gene TRBV12-3 or TRBV12-4 combines with J gene TRBJ1-3; weak D call: TRBD1 (6 bases). Trimming left V 5 bases short and J 4 bases short, with 12 bases between. The CDR3 runs 14 residues. CDR3 DNA sequence: TGTGCCAGCAGTCCCGGGACAACGGGAAACACCATATATTTT. Protein: CASSPGTTGNTIYF.

The rearrangement joins TRBV20-1 to TRBJ1-5; no reliable D call. V was trimmed by 0 bases and J by 1 base, leaving 7 bases between them. Germline V lookup: CDR1 DFQATT, CDR2 SNEGSKA (reference sequence). The CDR3 length is 14 residues. CDR3 nucleotide sequence: TGCAGTGCTAGAGAATGGGGAAGCAATCAGCCCCAGCATTTT. Its protein is CSAREWGSNQPQHF.

The chain links TRBV7-6 to TRBJ2-7; 9 bases align to TRBD1. Losses at the gene ends were 4 bases for V and 4 bases for J; bases not matched to a gene: 8. From germline, CDR1 is SGHVS and CDR2 FNYEAQ. The CDR3 is 15 amino acids. The CDR3 spells CASSSTGTGIYEQYF. In DNA, the CDR3 is TGTGCCAGCAGCTCCACCGGGACAGGGATTTACGAGCAGTACTTC.